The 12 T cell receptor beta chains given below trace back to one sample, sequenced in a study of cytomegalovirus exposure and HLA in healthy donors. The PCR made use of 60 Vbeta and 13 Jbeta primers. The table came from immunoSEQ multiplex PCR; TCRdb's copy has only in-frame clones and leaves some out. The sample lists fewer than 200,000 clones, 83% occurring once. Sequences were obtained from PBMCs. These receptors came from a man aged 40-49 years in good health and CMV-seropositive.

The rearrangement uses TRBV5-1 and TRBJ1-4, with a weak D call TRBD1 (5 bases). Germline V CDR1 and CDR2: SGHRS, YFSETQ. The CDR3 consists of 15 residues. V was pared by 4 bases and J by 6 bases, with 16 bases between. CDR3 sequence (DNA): TGCGCCAGCAGCGTATGGGCCCTACAGGATGAAAAACTGTTTTTT. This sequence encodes CASSVWALQDEKLFF.

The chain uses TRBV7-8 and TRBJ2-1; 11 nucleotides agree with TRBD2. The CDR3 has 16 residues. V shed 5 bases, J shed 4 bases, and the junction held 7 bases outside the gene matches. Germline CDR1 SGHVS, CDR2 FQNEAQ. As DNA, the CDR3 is TGTGCCAGCAGCCTCACCGGGACTAGCGGATACAATGAGCAGTTCTTC. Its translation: CASSLTGTSGYNEQFF.

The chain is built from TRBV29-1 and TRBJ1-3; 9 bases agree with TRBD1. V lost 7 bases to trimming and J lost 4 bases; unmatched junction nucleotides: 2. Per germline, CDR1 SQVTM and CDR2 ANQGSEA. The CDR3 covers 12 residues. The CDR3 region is CSGTGGGNTIYF. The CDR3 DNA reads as TGCAGCGGTACAGGGGGCGGAAACACCATATATTTT.

The CDR3 loop reads CASSSVGLIGYTF. DNA of the CDR3: TGTGCCAGCAGCTCCGTTGGGCTTATAGGCTACACCTTC. This sequence joins TRBV5-5 and TRBJ1-2; D uncertain. This CDR3 region has 13 residues. Trimming removed 3 bases at V and 8 bases at J, with 14 bases between. Per the germline V gene, CDR1 is SGHKS and CDR2 is YYEKEE (reference sequence).

The CDR3, as DNA: TGTGCCAGCAGTTACTCGACCGGAGCGGGTCAGCCCCAGCATTTT. Translating gives CASSYSTGAGQPQHF. The rearrangement links TRBV6-6 to TRBJ1-5; D gene ambiguous. Germline CDR1 is MNHNY and CDR2 is SVGAGI (reference sequence). The CDR3 sequence is 15 residues long. V lost 0 bases, J lost 6 bases, and 12 bases lay in between.

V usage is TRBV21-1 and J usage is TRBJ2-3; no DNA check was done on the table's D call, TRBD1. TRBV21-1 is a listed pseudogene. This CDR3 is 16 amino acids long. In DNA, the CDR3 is TGTGCCAGCAGCAAAGTTCGCGTCCAGGGCGCAGATACGCAGTATTTT. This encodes CASSKVRVQGADTQYF.

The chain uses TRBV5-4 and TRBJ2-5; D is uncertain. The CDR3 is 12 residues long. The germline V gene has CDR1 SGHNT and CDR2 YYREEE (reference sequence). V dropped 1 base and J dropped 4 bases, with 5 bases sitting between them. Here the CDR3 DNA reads TGTGCCAGCAGCTTGTTCCGAGAGACCCAGTACTTC. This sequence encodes CASSLFRETQYF.

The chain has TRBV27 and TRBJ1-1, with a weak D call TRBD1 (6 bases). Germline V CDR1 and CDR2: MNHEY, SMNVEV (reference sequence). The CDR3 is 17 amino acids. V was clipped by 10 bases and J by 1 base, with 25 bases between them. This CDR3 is CATPIQGQWTENTEAFF. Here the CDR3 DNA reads TGTGCCACCCCAATCCAAGGACAGTGGACTGAGAACACTGAAGCTTTCTTT.

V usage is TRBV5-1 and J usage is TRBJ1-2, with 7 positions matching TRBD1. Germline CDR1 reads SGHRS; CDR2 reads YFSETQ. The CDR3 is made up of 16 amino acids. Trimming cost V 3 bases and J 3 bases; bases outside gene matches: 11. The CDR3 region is CASSSRQGRGYYGYTF. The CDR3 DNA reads TGCGCCAGCAGCTCAAGACAGGGCAGGGGGTACTATGGCTACACCTTC.

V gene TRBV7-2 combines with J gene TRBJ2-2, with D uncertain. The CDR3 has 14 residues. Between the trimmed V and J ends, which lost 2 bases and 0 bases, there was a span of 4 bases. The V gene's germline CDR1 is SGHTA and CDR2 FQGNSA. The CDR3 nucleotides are TGTGCCAGCAGCTTATCTTCGAACACCGGGGAGCTGTTTTTT. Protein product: CASSLSSNTGELFF.

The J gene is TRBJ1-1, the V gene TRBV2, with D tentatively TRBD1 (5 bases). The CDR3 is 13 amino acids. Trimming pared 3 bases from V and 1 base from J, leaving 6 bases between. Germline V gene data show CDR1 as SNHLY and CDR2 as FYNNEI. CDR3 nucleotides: TGTGCCAGCAGTGACAGGGAGAACACTGAAGCTTTCTTT. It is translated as CASSDRENTEAFF.

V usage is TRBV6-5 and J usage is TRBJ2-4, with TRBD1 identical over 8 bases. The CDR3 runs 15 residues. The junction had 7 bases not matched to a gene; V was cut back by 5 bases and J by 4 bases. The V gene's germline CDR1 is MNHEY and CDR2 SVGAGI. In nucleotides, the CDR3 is TGTGCCAGCAGTACTGGAGGACAGGGTAAAAACATTCAGTACTTC. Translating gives CASSTGGQGKNIQYF.